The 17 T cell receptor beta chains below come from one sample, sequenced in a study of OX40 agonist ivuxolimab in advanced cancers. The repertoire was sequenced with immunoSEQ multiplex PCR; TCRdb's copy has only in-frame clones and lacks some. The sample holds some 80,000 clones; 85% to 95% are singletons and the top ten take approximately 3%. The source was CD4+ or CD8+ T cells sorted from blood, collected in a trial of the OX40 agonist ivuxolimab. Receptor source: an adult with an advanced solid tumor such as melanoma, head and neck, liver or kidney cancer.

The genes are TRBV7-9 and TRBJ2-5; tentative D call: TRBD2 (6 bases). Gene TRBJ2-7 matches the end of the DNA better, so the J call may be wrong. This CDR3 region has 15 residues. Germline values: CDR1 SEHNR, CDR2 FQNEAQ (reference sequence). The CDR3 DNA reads TGTGCCAGCAGGCGGGCGGGGACCGAGTCCTACGAGCAGTACTTC. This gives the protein CASRRAGTESYEQYF.

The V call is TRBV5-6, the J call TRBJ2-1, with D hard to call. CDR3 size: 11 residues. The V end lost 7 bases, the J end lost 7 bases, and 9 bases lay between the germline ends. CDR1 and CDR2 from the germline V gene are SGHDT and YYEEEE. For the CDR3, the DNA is TGTGCCAGCCGCCTCCCAAATGAGCAGTTCTTC. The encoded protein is CASRLPNEQFF.

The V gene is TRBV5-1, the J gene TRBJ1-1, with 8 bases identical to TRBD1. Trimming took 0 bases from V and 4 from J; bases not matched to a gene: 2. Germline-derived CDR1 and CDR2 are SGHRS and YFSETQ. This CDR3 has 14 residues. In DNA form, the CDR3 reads TGCGCCAGCAGCTTGGATACAGGGGGCACTGAAGCTTTCTTT. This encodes CASSLDTGGTEAFF. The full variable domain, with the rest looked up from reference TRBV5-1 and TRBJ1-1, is KAGVTQTPRYLIKTRGQQVTLSCSPISGHRSVSWYQQTPGQGLQFLFEYFSETQRNKGNFPGRFSGRQFSNSRSEMNVSTLELGDSALYLCASSLDTGGTEAFFGQGTRLTVV.

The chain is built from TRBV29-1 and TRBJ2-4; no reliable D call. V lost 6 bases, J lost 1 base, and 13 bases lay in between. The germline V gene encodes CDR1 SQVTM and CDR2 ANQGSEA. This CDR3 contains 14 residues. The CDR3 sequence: CSVVKEWAKNIQYF. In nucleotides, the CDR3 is TGCAGCGTGGTCAAGGAGTGGGCCAAAAACATTCAGTACTTC.

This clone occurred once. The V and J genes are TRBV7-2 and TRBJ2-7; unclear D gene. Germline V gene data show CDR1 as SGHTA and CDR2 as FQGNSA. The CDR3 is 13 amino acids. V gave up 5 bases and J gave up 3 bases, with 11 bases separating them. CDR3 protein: CASSRDQDYEQYF. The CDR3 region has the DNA TGTGCCAGCAGCCGAGACCAGGACTACGAGCAGTACTTC.

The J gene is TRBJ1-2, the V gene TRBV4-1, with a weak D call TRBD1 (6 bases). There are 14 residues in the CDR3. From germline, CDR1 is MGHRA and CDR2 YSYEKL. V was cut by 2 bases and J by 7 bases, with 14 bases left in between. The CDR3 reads CASSQPRGVGGYTF. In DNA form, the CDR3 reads TGCGCCAGCAGCCAACCCAGGGGTGTAGGTGGCTACACCTTC.

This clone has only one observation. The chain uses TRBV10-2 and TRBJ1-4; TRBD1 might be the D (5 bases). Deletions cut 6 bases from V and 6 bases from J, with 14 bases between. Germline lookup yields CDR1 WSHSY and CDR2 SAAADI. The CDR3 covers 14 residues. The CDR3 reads CASRGPRGDEKLFF. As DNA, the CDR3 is TGCGCCAGCAGGGGCCCGCGGGGGGATGAAAAACTGTTTTTT.

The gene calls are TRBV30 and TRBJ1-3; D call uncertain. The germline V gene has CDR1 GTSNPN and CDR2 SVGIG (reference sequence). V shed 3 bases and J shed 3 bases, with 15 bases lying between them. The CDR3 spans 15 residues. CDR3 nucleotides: TGTGCCTGGAGCTCCTTGGGCCCGAGTGGAAACACCATATATTTT. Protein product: CAWSSLGPSGNTIYF.

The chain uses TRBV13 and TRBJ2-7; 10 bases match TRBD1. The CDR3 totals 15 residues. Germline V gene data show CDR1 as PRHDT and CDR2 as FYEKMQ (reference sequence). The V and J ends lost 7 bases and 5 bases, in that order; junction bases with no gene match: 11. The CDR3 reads CASTSRGQGFDEQYF. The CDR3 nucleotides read TGTGCCAGCACCTCGAGGGGACAGGGGTTCGACGAGCAGTACTTC.

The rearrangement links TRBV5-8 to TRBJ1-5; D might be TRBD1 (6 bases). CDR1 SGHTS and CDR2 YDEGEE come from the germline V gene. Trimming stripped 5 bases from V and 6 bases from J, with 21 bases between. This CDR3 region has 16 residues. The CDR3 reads CASRSSHTGHSQPQHF. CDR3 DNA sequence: TGTGCCAGCAGATCTTCCCACACAGGGCACAGTCAGCCCCAGCATTTT.

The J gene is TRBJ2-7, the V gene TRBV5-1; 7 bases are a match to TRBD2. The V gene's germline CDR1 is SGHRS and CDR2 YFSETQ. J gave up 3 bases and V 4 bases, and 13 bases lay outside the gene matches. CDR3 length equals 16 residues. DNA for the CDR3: TGCGCCAGCAGCCCTACGCCTGGGGGACTAAACTACGAGCAGTACTTC. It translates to CASSPTPGGLNYEQYF. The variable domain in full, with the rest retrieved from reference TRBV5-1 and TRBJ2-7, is KAGVTQTPRYLIKTRGQQVTLSCSPISGHRSVSWYQQTPGQGLQFLFEYFSETQRNKGNFPGRFSGRQFSNSRSEMNVSTLELGDSALYLCASSPTPGGLNYEQYFGPGTRLTVT.

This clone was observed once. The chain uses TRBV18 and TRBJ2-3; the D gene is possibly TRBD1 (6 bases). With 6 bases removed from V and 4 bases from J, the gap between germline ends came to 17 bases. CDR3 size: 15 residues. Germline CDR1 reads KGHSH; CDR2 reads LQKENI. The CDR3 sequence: CASSGAPGWADTQYF. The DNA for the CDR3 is TGTGCCAGCTCGGGGGCCCCCGGGTGGGCAGATACGCAGTATTTT.

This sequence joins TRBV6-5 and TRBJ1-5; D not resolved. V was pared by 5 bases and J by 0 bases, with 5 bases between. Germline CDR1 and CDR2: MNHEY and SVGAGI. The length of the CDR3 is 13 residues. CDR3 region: CASSTGSNQPQHF. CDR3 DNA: TGTGCCAGCAGTACGGGTAGCAATCAGCCCCAGCATTTT.

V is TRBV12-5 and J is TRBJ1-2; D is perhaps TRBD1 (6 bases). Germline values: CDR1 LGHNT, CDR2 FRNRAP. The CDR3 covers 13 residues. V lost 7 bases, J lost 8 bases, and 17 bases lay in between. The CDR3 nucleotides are TGTGCTAGTGTGTCAGGGGAGGCATGGGGCTACACCTTC. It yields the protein CASVSGEAWGYTF.

CDR3 amino acids: CASSELLAGDTQYF. The CDR3 nucleotides read TGTGCCAGCAGTGAACTACTAGCGGGGGATACGCAGTATTTT. The chain is built from TRBV2 and TRBJ2-3; TRBD2 agrees at 10 bases. CDR1 is SNHLY and CDR2 is FYNNEI in the germline V gene. The CDR3 consists of 14 residues. Trimming at V came to 2 bases and at J to 6 bases, leaving 2 bases not matched to a gene.

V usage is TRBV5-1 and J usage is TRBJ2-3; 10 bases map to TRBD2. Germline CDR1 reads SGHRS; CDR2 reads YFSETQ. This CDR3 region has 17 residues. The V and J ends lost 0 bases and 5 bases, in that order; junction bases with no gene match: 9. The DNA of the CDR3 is TGCGCCAGCAGCTTGGCCGCTCTAGCGGGAGAGTTAGATACGCAGTATTTT. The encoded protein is CASSLAALAGELDTQYF.

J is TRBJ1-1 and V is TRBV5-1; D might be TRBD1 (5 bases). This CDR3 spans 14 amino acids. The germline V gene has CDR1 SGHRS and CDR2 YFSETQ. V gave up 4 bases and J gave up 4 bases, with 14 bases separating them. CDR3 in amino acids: CASSLKFGATEAFF. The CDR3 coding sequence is TGCGCCAGCAGCCTAAAGTTTGGGGCCACTGAAGCTTTCTTT.